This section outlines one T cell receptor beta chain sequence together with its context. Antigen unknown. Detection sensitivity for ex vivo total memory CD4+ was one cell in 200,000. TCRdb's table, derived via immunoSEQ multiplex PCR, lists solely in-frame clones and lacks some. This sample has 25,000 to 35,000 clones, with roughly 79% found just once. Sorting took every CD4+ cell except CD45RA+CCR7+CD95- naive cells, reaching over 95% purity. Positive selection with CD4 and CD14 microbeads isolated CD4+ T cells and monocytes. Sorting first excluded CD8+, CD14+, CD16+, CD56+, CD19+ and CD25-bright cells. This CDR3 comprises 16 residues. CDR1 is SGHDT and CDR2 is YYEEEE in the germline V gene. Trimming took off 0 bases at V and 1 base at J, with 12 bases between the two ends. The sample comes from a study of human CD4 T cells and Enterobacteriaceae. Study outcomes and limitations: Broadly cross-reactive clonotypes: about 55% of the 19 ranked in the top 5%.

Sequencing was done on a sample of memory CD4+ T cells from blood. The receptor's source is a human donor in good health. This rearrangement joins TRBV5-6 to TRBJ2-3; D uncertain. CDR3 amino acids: CASSLVDSMGTDTQYF. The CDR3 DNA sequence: TGTGCCAGCAGCTTGGTTGACTCAATGGGCACAGATACGCAGTATTTT.